Below, one T cell receptor (beta chain) is given with its context. Trimming shortened V by 8 bases and J by 11 bases, and 19 bases separated the two germline ends. The CDR3 runs to 12 residues. Germline V gives CDR1 GTSNPN, CDR2 SVGIG (reference sequence). This record belongs to a study of technical replicates of blood from a few donors. Data came from immunoSEQ multiplex PCR; TCRdb stores just in-frame clones and leaves some out. The table records about 66,000 clones, roughly 92% of them present only once. This rearrangement joins TRBV30 to TRBJ1-5; D might be TRBD1 (5 bases). The sample comprised T cells isolated from PBMCs. This TCR derives from a human donor in good health. The CDR3 reads CATGGNGGAQHF. CDR3 bases: TGTGCCACCGGAGGTAACGGGGGGGCCCAGCATTTT.